These 9 T cell receptor beta chains originate from one sample sequenced in a study of T-cell memory formation after mild COVID-19. TCRdb itself ran the 5' RACE reads through MiXCR, one entry per CDR3 protein. The sample shows around 200,000 distinct CDR3 sequences, approximately 30% of them seen only once. The sequencing sample was made of PBMCs or a T cell subset sorted from them (not recorded which). Every receptor here comes from an adult woman who had mild COVID-19 (a few samples of this study predate the infection). Cell type and time point are not known.

In its sample, this clonotype was seen a few times. J is TRBJ2-7 and V is TRBV5-6, with D tentatively TRBD1 (6 bases). Trimming cost V 6 bases and J 1 base, with 11 bases left between them. CDR3 length: 13 amino acids. CDR1 is SGHDT and CDR2 is YYEEEE in the germline V gene. The CDR3 DNA is TGTGCCAGCACCACGGACAGTTCCTACGAGCAGTACTTC. This encodes CASTTDSSYEQYF.

The chain carries TRBV3-1 and TRBJ2-7; D remains ambiguous. In germline, CDR1 is LGHDT, CDR2 YNNKEL (reference sequence). This CDR3 region has 15 residues. V lost 2 bases to trimming and J lost 4 bases, with 15 bases between them. In DNA, the CDR3 is TGTGCCAGCAGCCAAAAAAGAGCTCGGAGTTACGAGCAGTACTTC. Its protein product is CASSQKRARSYEQYF.

The rearrangement joins TRBV7-9 to TRBJ1-4; TRBD1 agrees at 9 bases. V was clipped by 2 bases and J by 7 bases; unmatched bases: 5. The CDR3 spans 15 residues. CDR1 is SEHNR, CDR2 FQNEAQ, per germline (reference sequence). CDR3 residues: CASSLTGGAGEKLFF. The CDR3 region has the DNA TGTGCCAGCAGCTTAACAGGGGGCGCCGGTGAAAAACTGTTTTTT.

This clonotype came up a few times. The chain uses TRBV19 and TRBJ1-5; a possible D gene is TRBD1 (6 bases). The V and J ends lost 5 bases and 5 bases respectively, with 13 bases between them. This CDR3 contains 14 residues. Germline values: CDR1 LNHDA, CDR2 SQIVND (reference sequence). CDR3 sequence reads: CASSLYRADQPQHF. CDR3 nucleotides: TGTGCCAGTAGTCTCTACAGGGCGGATCAGCCCCAGCATTTT. Supplemented by reference TRBV19 and TRBJ1-5, the full variable domain reads DGGITQSPKYLFRKEGQNVTLSCEQNLNHDAMYWYRQDPGQGLRLIYYSQIVNDFQKGDIAEGYSVSREKKESFPLTVTSAQKNPTAFYLCASSLYRADQPQHFGDGTRLSIL.

This rearrangement joins TRBV18 to TRBJ1-2; D is possibly TRBD1 (5 bases). Trimming left V 2 bases short and J 2 bases short, with 9 bases between. This CDR3 comprises 14 residues. The germline V gene has CDR1 KGHSH and CDR2 LQKENI. The DNA for the CDR3 is TGTGCCAGCTCACCAAGGGACGGGAACTATGGCTACACCTTC. This gives the protein CASSPRDGNYGYTF.

The rearrangement joins TRBV19 to TRBJ1-1; D is unclear. CDR3 length equals 13 residues. Germline-derived CDR1 and CDR2 are LNHDA and SQIVND (reference sequence). V was shortened by 4 bases and J by 1 base, with 7 bases between the two germline ends. The DNA of the CDR3 is TGTGCCAGTAGTAACCAGGCGAACACTGAAGCTTTCTTT. Translating gives CASSNQANTEAFF.

The rearrangement uses TRBV7-2 and TRBJ2-7; unclear D gene. Trimming shortened V by 4 bases and J by 5 bases, and 12 bases separated the two germline ends. The CDR3 covers 13 residues. The germline gives CDR1 SGHTA, CDR2 FQGNSA. The CDR3 DNA is TGTGCCAGCAGCTCCCCGTTGCGCCACGAGCAGTACTTC. It yields the protein CASSSPLRHEQYF.

This clonotype has only a few counts. The rearrangement joins TRBV27 to TRBJ2-3; TRBD2 aligns across 11 bases. V dropped 5 bases and J dropped 4; count of bases not matched to a gene: 11. The CDR3 contains 17 residues. In germline, CDR1 is MNHEY, CDR2 SMNVEV (reference sequence). DNA of the CDR3: TGTGCCAGCAGTCCTACTAGCGGGAGATGGGGCGCAGATACGCAGTATTTT. Its translation: CASSPTSGRWGADTQYF.

This clonotype appeared a few times. The rearrangement joins TRBV3-1 to TRBJ1-2, with unresolved D. Germline V gene data show CDR1 as LGHDT and CDR2 as YNNKEL (reference sequence). V was clipped by 0 bases and J by 4 bases, with 12 bases between them. The CDR3 consists of 15 residues. DNA for the CDR3: TGTGCCAGCAGCCAAGAAGTGTTCGGCTTCTATGGCTACACCTTC. This translates into CASSQEVFGFYGYTF.